This T cell receptor (beta chain) came from a study of control samples from healthy donors and cancer patients (dated by TCRdb to between 2020 and 2021). Including the terminal cysteine and phenylalanine, the CDR3 comprises 13 residues. Only the CDR3 region is kept as DNA, spanning 39 bases read in frame from base 1. The germline V end is reduced by 8 bases and the J end by 5 bases; junction bases left unmatched: 5. For CDR1 and CDR2, the germline V gene lists SNHLY and FYNNEI. With regard to this clone: The antigen it recognizes is unknown. The input lacks base qualities; no much larger clone sits a single base away. The same CDR3 also results from other DNA sequences found in this sample.

The receptor library was made with the immunoSEQ multiplex PCR assay. Held by TCRdb, this immuneACCESS table contains in-frame sequences only and omits some clones. Under half of the omission traces to an unresolved V gene where checked; the cause of the rest is unknown. The sample profile shows about 170,000 clones; roughly nine tenths of them were found once. The ten top clones hold less than 1.6% of the sample. The rearranged chain carries TRBV2 and TRBJ1-1; 10 nucleotides in the junction match TRBD1. Sequencing was carried out using blood. This TCR derives from a woman in her thirties in good health. Here is the DNA: TGTGCCAGCGGACAGGGGGGCTGGACTGAAGCTTTCTTT. Translated, it reads CASGQGGWTEAFF.